These T cell receptor beta chains were read from a single sample in a study of shared clonotypes between healthy human individuals. This table comes from immunoSEQ multiplex PCR, and its TCRdb copy is limited to in-frame clones, with some not included. Of hundreds of thousands of clones listed, 95% to 98% were seen once; the top ten hold roughly 0.29%. The specimen was naive CD8+ T cells sorted from blood. The receptors shown here come from a man aged 30 to 45 in good health. CDR3s include the opening cysteine and the closing phenylalanine or tryptophan. Each record gives: CDR3 protein, V gene, J gene.

CASSRAPLEQYF	TRBV5-4	TRBJ2-7
CASSSEQGARPYGYTF	TRBV27	TRBJ1-2
CASSLGVGVNTEAFF	TRBV5-1	TRBJ1-1
CASSEGIRYGYTF	TRBV25-1	TRBJ1-2
CASSRDRGGNLRGYTF	TRBV5-1	TRBJ1-2
CASSSRTGEETQYF	TRBV27	TRBJ2-5
CASSVGTGSYEQYF	TRBV7-9	TRBJ2-7
CASSSGPRVKPGQAATDTQYF	TRBV13	TRBJ2-3
CSVEAGAVVGEQFF	TRBV29-1	TRBJ2-1
CASSSRLAGRREQFF	TRBV7-9	TRBJ2-1
CASSLSGIGANEQFF	TRBV7-9	TRBJ2-1
CASSLDGAIEAFF	TRBV7-8	TRBJ1-1
CASSHWTIGAEQYF	TRBV14	TRBJ2-7
CASSQDGEAGSNQPQHF	TRBV4-1	TRBJ1-5
CASSEALGRGLLETQYF	TRBV6-1	TRBJ2-5
CASRDQGIYGYTF	TRBV11-2	TRBJ1-2
CASNGSPHEQYF	TRBV6-5	TRBJ2-7
CASSHRLGAYEQYF	TRBV11-2	TRBJ2-7
CASSPSDSGRVRDEQFF	TRBV7-8	TRBJ2-1
CASSQGQGIEKLFF	TRBV11-2	TRBJ1-4
CASSLAPGGPRFF	TRBV11-2	TRBJ2-1
CSVGDSLSAEAFF	TRBV29-1	TRBJ1-1
CATSSGAGGLTGELFF	TRBV15	TRBJ2-2
CSAGFRGEGYEQYF	TRBV29-1	TRBJ2-7
CASSVVPTSTDTQYF	TRBV9	TRBJ2-3
CASSLGYRNGPSVEQFF	TRBV5-5	TRBJ2-1
CASSWVRTGARGANVLTF	TRBV7-9	TRBJ2-6
CASSLELNTGELFF	TRBV7-2	TRBJ2-2
CASSLPGQVNTEAFF	TRBV18	TRBJ1-1
CASSSGVEQFF	TRBV7-9	TRBJ2-1
CASSWGGSGEQYF	TRBV5-4	TRBJ2-7
CASSQDEGNKPAFF	TRBV14	TRBJ1-1
CASSEDRGWNNEQFF	TRBV6-1	TRBJ2-1